This T cell receptor beta chain appears in the sequencing data of a study of identifying expanded T cells in peripheral blood. Assay: immunoSEQ multiplex PCR; the TCRdb copy retains only in-frame clones and omits some. The data show about 47,000 clones, around 82% seen once. Germline values: CDR1 MGHRA, CDR2 YSYEKL. CDR3 size: 16 residues. Unmatched junction bases numbered 13, after V lost 0 bases and J lost 11 bases. The chain joins TRBV4-1 to TRBJ2-5; 9 bases are a match to TRBD2. The sequence was collected from a person aged 18-70 years in good health. The sequencing input was blood. This chain's CDR3 is CASSQDSSLLAGSQYF. CDR3 nucleotides: TGCGCCAGCAGCCAAGATTCCTCCTTGCTAGCGGGGTCGCAGTACTTC.